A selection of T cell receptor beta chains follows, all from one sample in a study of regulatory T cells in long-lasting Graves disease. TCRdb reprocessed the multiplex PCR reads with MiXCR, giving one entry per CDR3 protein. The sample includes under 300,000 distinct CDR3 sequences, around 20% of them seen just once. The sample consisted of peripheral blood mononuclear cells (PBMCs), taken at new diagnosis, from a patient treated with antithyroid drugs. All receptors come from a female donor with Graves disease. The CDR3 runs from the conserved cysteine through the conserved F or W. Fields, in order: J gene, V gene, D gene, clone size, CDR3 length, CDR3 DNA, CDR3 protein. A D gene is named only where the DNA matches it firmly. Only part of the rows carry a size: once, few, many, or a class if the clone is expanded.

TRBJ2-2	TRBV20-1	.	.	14	TGCAGTGCCTCCTGGGACTTAAGAACCGGGGAGCTGTTTTTT	CSASWDLRTGELFF
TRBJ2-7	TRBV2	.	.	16	TGTGCCAGCAGTGACACAGGGGGCGGGGGGAAGGACGAGCAGTACTTC	CASSDTGGGGKDEQYF
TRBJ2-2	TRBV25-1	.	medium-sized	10	TGTGCCAGCAGCTCCGGGGAGCTGTTTTTT	CASSSGELFF
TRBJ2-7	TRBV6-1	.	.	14	TGTGCCAGCAGTACCCGGGGGGCCTCCTACGAGCAGTACTTC	CASSTRGASYEQYF
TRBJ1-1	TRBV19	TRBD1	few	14	TGTGCCAGTAGTAGGGGACAGGGAGAGACGGAAGCTTTCTTT	CASSRGQGETEAFF
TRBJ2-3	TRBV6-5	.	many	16	TGTGCCAGCAGTTATCAGGGGAAGATGAGCACAGATACGCAGTATTTT	CASSYQGKMSTDTQYF
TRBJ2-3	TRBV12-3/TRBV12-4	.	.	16	TGTGCCAGCGGGGCCGCCAGGGGGGGGGCTGGAGATACGCAGTATTTT	CASGAARGGAGDTQYF
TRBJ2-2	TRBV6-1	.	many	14	TGTGCCAGCAGCGGGCAGGGTAACACCGGGGAGCTGTTTTTT	CASSGQGNTGELFF
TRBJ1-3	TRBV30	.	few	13	TGTGCCTGGAACTCAGGGAGTGGCGGCACCATATATTTT	CAWNSGSGGTIYF
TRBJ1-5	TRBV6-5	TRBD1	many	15	TGTGCCAGCAGTTACTCCGGACAGGGCGATGTCCCCCAGCATTTT	CASSYSGQGDVPQHF
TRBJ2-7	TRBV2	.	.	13	TGTGCCAGCAGTGTGCTACCGGGGGACGAGCAGTACTTC	CASSVLPGDEQYF
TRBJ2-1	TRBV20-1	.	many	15	TGCAGTGCTAGAGTGCACAAGAGCTCCTACAATGAGCAGTTCTTC	CSARVHKSSYNEQFF
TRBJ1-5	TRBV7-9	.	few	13	TGTGCCAGCAGCGCTGACGGCAATCAGCCCCAGCATTTT	CASSADGNQPQHF
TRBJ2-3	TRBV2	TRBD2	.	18	TGTGCCAGCAGTGAAGGACTAGCGGGAGTGGCTAGTACAGATACGCAGTATTTT	CASSEGLAGVASTDTQYF
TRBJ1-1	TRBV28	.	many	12	TGTGCCACCGTAAACAGGGCGTATGAAGCTTTCTTT	CATVNRAYEAFF
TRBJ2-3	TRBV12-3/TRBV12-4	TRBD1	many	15	TGTGCCAGCAGCCAGGACAGGGGGCGATCAGATACGCAGTATTTT	CASSQDRGRSDTQYF
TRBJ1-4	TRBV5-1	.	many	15	TGCGCCAGCAGCCCGGACGGCCCAACTAATGAAAAACTGTTTTTT	CASSPDGPTNEKLFF
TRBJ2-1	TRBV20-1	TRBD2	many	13	TGCAGTGCCCCACTAGCGGGAAACAATGAGCAGTTCTTC	CSAPLAGNNEQFF
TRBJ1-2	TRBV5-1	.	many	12	TGCGCCAGCAGCCCCGACCAGGATGGCTACACCTTC	CASSPDQDGYTF
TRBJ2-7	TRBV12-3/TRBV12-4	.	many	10	TGTGCCAGCAAAGGGGTTTCCCAGTACTTC	CASKGVSQYF
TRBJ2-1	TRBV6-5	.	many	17	TGTGCCAGCAGTTACTCAGGCGGGCCCGGGGCCTACAATGAGCAGTTCTTC	CASSYSGGPGAYNEQFF
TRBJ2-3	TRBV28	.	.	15	TGTGCCAGCACCTCCGGGAACGGGGGCTCCAGTACGCAGTATTTT	CASTSGNGGSSTQYF
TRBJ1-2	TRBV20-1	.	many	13	TGCAGTGCAACCCAACGGGAGTTTGTTGGCTACACCTTC	CSATQREFVGYTF
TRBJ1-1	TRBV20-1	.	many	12	TGCAGTGCTCAGGAAGGGTTAAGTGGGGCTTTCTTT	CSAQEGLSGAFF
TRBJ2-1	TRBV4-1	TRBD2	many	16	TGCGCCAGCAGCCTTGGGGCGGGGGGCATATACAATGAGCAGTTCTTC	CASSLGAGGIYNEQFF